This TCR beta chain was identified during a study of shared clonotypes between healthy human individuals. Study results and limitations: The generation probabilities recorded for non-shared clonotypes fell below those of clonotypes shared by all four donors.

Measured with immunoSEQ multiplex PCR; TCRdb has only the in-frame clones, and not every one. The data contain 850,000 to 1,200,000 clones, roughly 75% of them singletons. The CDR3 consists of 13 residues. Deletions cut 6 bases from V and 4 bases from J, with 10 bases between. Germline values: CDR1 MNHNY, CDR2 SVGAGI (reference sequence). Concerning this clone: Its target is not known.

Nashville, Tennessee was home to all donors, each a Caucasian adult. The origin of this receptor is a man between 18 and 29 years old in good health. Sequenced sample: memory CD4+ T cells sorted from blood. Subset denoted: CD45RA-negative fraction. This chain links TRBV6-6 with TRBJ1-5; a possible D gene is TRBD1 (5 bases). Written as DNA, the CDR3 is TGTGCCAGCAGCAGACCAGGGAATCAGCCCCAGCATTTT. Encoded protein: CASSRPGNQPQHF.